This TCR beta chain was obtained from a study of T-cell reconstitution after alpha-beta-depleted transplantation in children (TCRdb year 2016). Background on the whole study: Using TCR repertoire profiling, the study followed T-cell immune reconstitution in a quantitative way in children after TCRalphabeta/CD19-depleted allogeneic hematopoietic cell transplantation.

The CDR3, cysteine through phenylalanine, is 15 amino acids long. Only the CDR3 DNA stays, 45 bases, in frame from base 1. From V the trimming removes 4 bases and from J it removes 3 bases, while the gene matches leave 3 bases of the junction unaccounted for. Looking up the germline V gene yields CDR1 SGHRS and CDR2 YFSETQ. This clonotype was detected ten times or more. Its antigen is unknown. The input lacks base qualities; no much larger clone sits a single base away. The library was built by means of PCR. The instrument was an Illumina HiSeq 2500. To normalize quantification of the TCRbeta repertoire, the TCR libraries were built with molecular barcoding that relied on unique molecular identifiers. Using fastp at Q25 and MiXCR, TCRdb reprocessed the public reads and kept productive beta chains. Each entry is one CDR3 protein sequence, shown with its most common DNA and genes. Recorded for this sample are about 200,000 distinct CDR3 sequences; more than 14% of them occurred a single time. Roughly 13% of the sample is held by the ten biggest clonotypes.

The sequence joins TRBV5-1 to TRBJ2-2, and TRBD2 matches 10 of the central bases. The sample was PBMCs from the stem cell graft donor, taken from the stem cell graft. This receptor was taken from a human donor who donated a stem cell graft to a child with acute lymphoblastic leukemia. CDR3 protein: CASSRSGRDTGELFF. The nucleotides read TGCGCCAGCAGCAGGAGCGGGAGGGACACCGGGGAGCTGTTTTTT.